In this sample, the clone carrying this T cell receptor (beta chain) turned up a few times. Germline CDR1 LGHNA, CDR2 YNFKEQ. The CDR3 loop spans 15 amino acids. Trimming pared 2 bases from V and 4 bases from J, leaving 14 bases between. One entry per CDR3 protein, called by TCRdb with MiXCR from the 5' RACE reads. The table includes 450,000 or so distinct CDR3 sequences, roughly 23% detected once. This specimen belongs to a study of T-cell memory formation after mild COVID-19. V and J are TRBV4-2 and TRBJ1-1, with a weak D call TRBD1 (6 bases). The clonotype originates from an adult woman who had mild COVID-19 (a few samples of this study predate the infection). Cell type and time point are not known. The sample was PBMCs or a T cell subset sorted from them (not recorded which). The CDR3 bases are TGTGCCAGCAGCCAACTACAGGGTGGGTCCACTGAAGCTTTCTTT. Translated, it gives CASSQLQGGSTEAFF.